Presented here are 27 T cell receptor beta chains from one specimen sequenced in a study of cytomegalovirus exposure and HLA in healthy donors. Sequencing was performed with immunoSEQ multiplex PCR; in TCRdb, only in-frame clones are kept and a portion is missing. Of 250,000 to 350,000 clones listed, 86% are singletons. The sequencing sample was made of PBMCs. The receptors were sampled from a woman aged 18-29 years in good health and CMV-seronegative.

The chain recombines TRBV6-5 with TRBJ2-7, with 8 bases aligning to TRBD1. The CDR3 has 15 residues. V was pared by 2 bases and J by 0 bases, with 3 bases of the junction left unmatched. Germline CDR1 is MNHEY and CDR2 is SVGAGI. This chain's CDR3 is CASSYGTGSSYEQYF. DNA of the CDR3: TGTGCCAGCAGTTACGGGACAGGCAGCTCCTACGAGCAGTACTTC.

The chain carries TRBV7-2 and TRBJ1-2; 8 bases are shared with TRBD1. Losses at the gene ends were 1 base for V and 5 bases for J; bases not matched to a gene: 6. The CDR3 is made up of 15 amino acids. CDR1 is SGHTA and CDR2 is FQGNSA in the germline V gene. The CDR3 region has the DNA TGTGCCAGCAGCTTAGGGCAGGGGGCAGGTTATGGCTACACCTTC. Translating it yields CASSLGQGAGYGYTF.

This clone was detected once. The chain employs TRBV2 and TRBJ2-4; a weak D match, TRBD2 (7 bases). The V gene's germline CDR1 is SNHLY and CDR2 FYNNEI. This CDR3 region has 18 residues. The ends were cut back, 5 bases at V and 2 bases at J, with 22 bases in the middle. The CDR3 loop reads CASSLGGTFLNSKNIQYF. CDR3 nucleotide sequence: TGTGCCAGCAGTTTGGGGGGGACATTCCTTAATTCCAAAAACATTCAGTACTTC.

The genes are TRBV6-5 and TRBJ1-2; the match to TRBD1 covers 7 bases. The CDR3 is 12 amino acids. The V gene's germline CDR1 is MNHEY and CDR2 SVGAGI. V lost 10 bases to trimming and J lost 7 bases; unmatched junction nucleotides: 9. CDR3 amino acids: CATKTGEAGYTF. CDR3 coding DNA: TGTGCCACCAAAACAGGGGAAGCTGGCTACACCTTC.

This sequence joins TRBV28 and TRBJ1-5; the match to TRBD1 covers 10 bases. The ends lost 4 bases at V and 6 bases at J; junction bases unmatched: 15. The germline V gene encodes CDR1 MDHEN and CDR2 SYDVKM. This CDR3 is built from 18 residues. Written as DNA, the CDR3 is TGTGCCAGCAGTTCCGCCCATATTCCGGGACAGGGGACTCAGCCCCAGCATTTT. Translated, it gives CASSSAHIPGQGTQPQHF.

This rearrangement joins TRBV6-6 to TRBJ1-2; weak D call: TRBD1 (5 bases). Germline V lookup: CDR1 MNHNY, CDR2 SVGAGI (reference sequence). Trimming removed 5 bases at V and 7 bases at J, with 17 bases between. The CDR3 runs 14 residues. In DNA form, the CDR3 reads TGTGCCAGCAGTCCCTTCGACAGACCCCTTGGCTACACCTTC. This sequence encodes CASSPFDRPLGYTF.

V gene TRBV19 combines with J gene TRBJ1-2, with D unresolved. Germline V gives CDR1 LNHDA, CDR2 SQIVND (reference sequence). The V end was cut by 4 bases, the J end by 2 bases, with 20 bases between. CDR3 length equals 17 residues. CDR3 in DNA: TGTGCCAGTAGTACCCGCCTCTACCGGGATACGAACTATGGCTACACCTTC. It specifies CASSTRLYRDTNYGYTF.

The CDR3, as DNA: TGTGCCAGCGGACTAGCGGAATCCTACAATGAGCAGTTCTTC. It encodes CASGLAESYNEQFF. The chain links TRBV27 to TRBJ2-1, with TRBD2 matching over 10 bases. Trimming at V came to 8 bases and at J to 1 base, leaving 2 bases not matched to a gene. Per the germline V gene, CDR1 is MNHEY and CDR2 is SMNVEV (reference sequence). CDR3 size: 14 residues.

This chain connects TRBV10-3 to TRBJ2-1; 8 positions match TRBD2. The CDR3 runs 16 residues. Per germline, CDR1 ENHRY and CDR2 SYGVKD. J was trimmed by 1 base and V by 3 bases; bases with no gene match: 5. CDR3 sequence reads: CAISEQASGSYNEQFF. The CDR3 region has the DNA TGTGCCATCAGTGAACAGGCTAGCGGGTCCTACAATGAGCAGTTCTTC.

The J gene is TRBJ2-7, the V gene TRBV7-8; 9 positions agree with TRBD1. This CDR3 has 15 amino acids. V shed 1 base and J 5 bases; nucleotides not matched to a gene: 6. Germline-derived CDR1 and CDR2 are SGHVS and FQNEAQ. CDR3 in amino acids: CASSLGVTGGHEQYF. CDR3 bases: TGTGCCAGCAGCTTAGGTGTTACAGGGGGCCACGAGCAGTACTTC.

This rearrangement joins TRBV2 to TRBJ2-7; 9 bases fit TRBD1. Germline CDR1 is SNHLY and CDR2 is FYNNEI. The J segment lost 1 base and the V segment lost 8 bases, leaving 6 bases of the junction unmatched. This CDR3 spans 14 amino acids. The CDR3 sequence: CASAGTGTSYEQYF. The CDR3, as DNA: TGTGCCAGCGCCGGGACAGGGACATCCTACGAGCAGTACTTC.

This clone came up once. The rearrangement joins TRBV4-3 to TRBJ2-7, with D possibly matching TRBD1 (6 bases). The CDR3 totals 15 residues. Trimming cost V 0 bases and J 9 bases, with 18 bases left between them. Germline V gene lookup returns CDR1 LGHNA and CDR2 YSLEER. CDR3 loop: CASSQDDRQGLGQYF. CDR3 sequence (DNA): TGCGCCAGCAGCCAAGATGATCGGCAGGGGTTGGGGCAGTACTTC.

This chain connects TRBV10-3 to TRBJ2-2; perhaps TRBD1 as D (5 bases). CDR3 size: 12 residues. The germline V gene has CDR1 ENHRY and CDR2 SYGVKD. V shed 8 bases and J shed 2 bases, with 6 bases lying between them. The CDR3 protein is CAIGQNTGELFF. CDR3 bases: TGTGCCATCGGACAAAACACCGGGGAGCTGTTTTTT.

The V and J genes are TRBV10-3 and TRBJ2-7; 7 positions match TRBD2. The CDR3 is 14 amino acids. The junction had 5 bases not matched to a gene; V was cut back by 6 bases and J by 0 bases. Looked up from germline, CDR1 is ENHRY and CDR2 is SYGVKD. The CDR3 sequence is CAIRPSGNSYEQYF. The CDR3 DNA is TGTGCCATCAGACCCAGCGGGAACTCCTACGAGCAGTACTTC.

The chain links TRBV7-8 to TRBJ2-7; a possible D gene is TRBD1 (5 bases). The V end was cut by 6 bases, the J end by 3 bases, with 18 bases between. CDR1 and CDR2 (germline): SGHVS, FQNEAQ. The CDR3 spans 15 residues. DNA of the CDR3: TGTGCCAGCAGTGCCATCCAGGGAACCTTCTACGAGCAGTACTTC. Encoded protein: CASSAIQGTFYEQYF. Combining the CDR3 with reference TRBV7-8 and TRBJ2-7 gives the whole variable domain GAGVSQSPRYKVAKRGQDVALRCDPISGHVSLFWYQQALGQGPEFLTYFQNEAQLDKSGLPSDRFFAERPEGSVSTLKIQRTQQEDSAVYLCASSAIQGTFYEQYFGPGTRLTVT.

The rearrangement links TRBV4-2 to TRBJ2-2; 8 bases map to TRBD2. V dropped 2 bases and J dropped 6; count of bases not matched to a gene: 8. The CDR3 contains 16 residues. CDR1 is LGHNA and CDR2 is YNFKEQ in the germline V gene. The CDR3 DNA reads as TGTGCCAGCAGCCAACTTAACGGGAGGGTGTCCGGGGAGCTGTTTTTT. Encoded protein: CASSQLNGRVSGELFF.

In the case of this clone: An end of the junction differs from the germline gene, which may be a read error. The chain employs TRBV5-5 and TRBJ1-2; unclear D gene. The CDR3 is 13 amino acids. Germline V gene lookup returns CDR1 SGHKS and CDR2 YYEKEE (reference sequence). The CDR3 DNA reads TGCGCCAGCAGCCAAGACACTAACTATGGCTACACCTTC. It encodes CASSQDTNYGYTF.

This sequence joins TRBV7-3 and TRBJ2-2; D gene unclear. The germline V gene encodes CDR1 SGHTA and CDR2 FQGTGA. CDR3 length: 11 residues. Deletions cut 5 bases from V and 6 bases from J, with 4 bases between. CDR3 DNA sequence: TGTGCCAGCAGCGGGCCCGGGGAGCTGTTTTTT. Protein product: CASSGPGELFF.

The chain is built from TRBV4-3 and TRBJ2-1; 12 bases map to TRBD2. CDR1 is LGHNA and CDR2 is YSLEER in the germline V gene. V dropped 5 bases and J dropped 5; count of bases not matched to a gene: 4. The CDR3 spans 15 residues. The CDR3 sequence: CASSLGLAGNNEQFF. CDR3 in DNA: TGCGCCAGCAGCTTGGGACTAGCGGGTAACAATGAGCAGTTCTTC.

This chain joins TRBV5-6 and TRBJ2-2, with no clear D. Germline V gene lookup returns CDR1 SGHDT and CDR2 YYEEEE. The CDR3 is 16 amino acids. V was clipped by 3 bases and J by 3 bases, with 15 bases between them. In nucleotides, the CDR3 is TGTGCCAGCAGCTCCGGTCGTCACGGGTACACCGGGGAGCTGTTTTTT. Protein sequence: CASSSGRHGYTGELFF.

This clone was seen once. This chain links TRBV7-8 with TRBJ2-1, with D tentatively TRBD2 (6 bases). Trimming took off 8 bases at V and 8 bases at J, with 19 bases between the two ends. The germline V gene encodes CDR1 SGHVS and CDR2 FQNEAQ. CDR3 length equals 14 residues. The CDR3 loop reads CASAHWRESDEQFF. CDR3 coding DNA: TGTGCCAGCGCCCATTGGAGGGAGTCGGATGAGCAGTTCTTC.

The V call is TRBV4-1, the J call TRBJ2-2, with D perhaps matching TRBD2 (5 bases). Per germline, CDR1 MGHRA and CDR2 YSYEKL. The V end was cut by 4 bases, the J end by 0 bases, with 12 bases between. The CDR3 covers 16 residues. CDR3 DNA sequence: TGCGCCAGCAGCCTTAAGGAGGTCGCGAACACCGGGGAGCTGTTTTTT. Residues: CASSLKEVANTGELFF.

The chain employs TRBV10-2 and TRBJ1-1; D gene ambiguous. Germline CDR1 reads WSHSY; CDR2 reads SAAADI. CDR3 length equals 14 residues. V lost 6 bases, J lost 4 bases, and 15 bases lay in between. CDR3 region: CASRIDWEGTEAFF. The DNA of the CDR3 is TGCGCCAGCAGGATTGACTGGGAGGGCACTGAAGCTTTCTTT.

This chain links TRBV5-1 with TRBJ2-1; TRBD2 matches at 10 bases. Unmatched junction bases numbered 5, after V lost 4 bases and J lost 7 bases. From germline, CDR1 is SGHRS and CDR2 YFSETQ. The CDR3 extends over 14 amino acids. The CDR3 region has the DNA TGCGCCAGCAGCCAGCGGGAGGGAAATAATGAGCAGTTCTTC. It yields the protein CASSQREGNNEQFF.

This chain links TRBV5-1 with TRBJ2-7; 9 bases are shared with TRBD2. Germline CDR1 and CDR2: SGHRS and YFSETQ. There are 15 residues in the CDR3. V lost 5 bases and J lost 3; bases outside the gene matches: 9. CDR3 in DNA: TGCGCCAGCAGTTCTGACGTAGCGGGAGTCTACGAGCAGTACTTC. Translated: CASSSDVAGVYEQYF.

The chain carries TRBV28 and TRBJ1-5, with D tentatively TRBD1 (5 bases). CDR1 MDHEN and CDR2 SYDVKM come from the germline V gene. V was cut by 6 bases and J by 6 bases, with 12 bases left in between. The CDR3 loop spans 13 amino acids. The CDR3 nucleotides read TGTGCCAGCAGAGGGACTTCGGGTCAGCCCCAGCATTTT. This codes for CASRGTSGQPQHF.

This clone has at least ten counts. This rearrangement joins TRBV20-1 to TRBJ2-7; D remains unclear. Germline V gives CDR1 DFQATT, CDR2 SNEGSKA (reference sequence). V shed 5 bases and J shed 3 bases, with 8 bases lying between them. The CDR3 contains 11 residues. Written as DNA, the CDR3 is TGCAGTGCTCCCCAGAACTACGAGCAGTACTTC. Translated: CSAPQNYEQYF.